This T cell receptor beta chain is drawn from a study of metastatic and nonmetastatic thyroid tumors. Whole-study context: Comparison of repertoires was carried out across blood and tumor or nodule tissue from malignant and benign thyroid patients. Overall study results and limits: It was reportedly found that TCR beta diversity was significantly higher in malignant thyroid tumors than in benign nodules, a difference seen in both blood and tumor samples.

Concerning this clone itself: The antigen is undetermined.

Not a single patient had been given any form of treatment at any point before undergoing thyroid surgery. TCRdb ran MiXCR on the PCR reads. The sample shows about 25,000 clones, around 20% of them seen only once. The clonotype originates from a male donor with papillary thyroid cancer or a benign thyroid nodule (not recorded which). Some clones in this sample may be carry-over from other donors' samples. Input material: blood.

Here the CDR3 DNA reads TGCAGCATCCCGCGGAGGTCGGGCACTGAAGCTTTCTTT. Translation: CSIPRRSGTEAFF. The rearrangement uses TRBV20-1 and TRBJ1-1; D gene ambiguous. The V gene's germline CDR1 is DFQATT and CDR2 SNEGSKA (reference sequence). This CDR3 has 13 residues.